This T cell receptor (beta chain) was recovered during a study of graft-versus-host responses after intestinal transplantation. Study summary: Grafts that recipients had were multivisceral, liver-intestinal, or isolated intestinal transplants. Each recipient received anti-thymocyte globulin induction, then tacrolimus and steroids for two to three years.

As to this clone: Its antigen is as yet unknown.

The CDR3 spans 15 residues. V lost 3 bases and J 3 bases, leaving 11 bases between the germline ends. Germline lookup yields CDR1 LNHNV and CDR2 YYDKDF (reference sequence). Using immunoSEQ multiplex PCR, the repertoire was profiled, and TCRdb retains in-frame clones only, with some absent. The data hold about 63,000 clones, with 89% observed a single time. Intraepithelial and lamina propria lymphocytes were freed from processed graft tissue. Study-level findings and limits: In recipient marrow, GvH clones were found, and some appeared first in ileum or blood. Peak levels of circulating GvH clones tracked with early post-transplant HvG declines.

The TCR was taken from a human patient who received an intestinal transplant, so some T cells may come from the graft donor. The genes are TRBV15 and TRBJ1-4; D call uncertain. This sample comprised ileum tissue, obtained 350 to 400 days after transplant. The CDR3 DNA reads TGTGCCACCAGCAGGTCCAGGACGTCTAATGAAAAACTGTTTTTT. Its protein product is CATSRSRTSNEKLFF.